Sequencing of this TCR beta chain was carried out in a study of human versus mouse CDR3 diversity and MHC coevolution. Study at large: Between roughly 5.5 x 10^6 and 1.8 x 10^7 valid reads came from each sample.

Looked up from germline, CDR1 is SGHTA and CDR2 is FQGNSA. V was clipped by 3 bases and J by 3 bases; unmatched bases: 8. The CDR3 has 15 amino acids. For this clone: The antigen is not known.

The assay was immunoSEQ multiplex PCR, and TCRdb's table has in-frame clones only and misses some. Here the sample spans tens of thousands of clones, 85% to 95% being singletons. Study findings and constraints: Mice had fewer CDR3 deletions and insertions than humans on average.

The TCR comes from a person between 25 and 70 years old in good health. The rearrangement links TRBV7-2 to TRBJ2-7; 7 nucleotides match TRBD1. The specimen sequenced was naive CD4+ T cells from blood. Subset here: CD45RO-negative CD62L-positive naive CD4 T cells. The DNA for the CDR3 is TGTGCCAGCAGCTTTAGAGCCGGGACAGTCTACGAGCAGTACTTC. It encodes CASSFRAGTVYEQYF.